Below are 3 T cell receptor beta chains sequenced from a single sample in a study of blood T cell repertoires in COVID-19 (dated by TCRdb to 2018 to 2020). The library was obtained by the immunoSEQ multiplex PCR assay. TCRdb took this table from immuneACCESS and kept in-frame rearrangements with V and J called. Such tables lack part of the clones; where checked against another copy, unresolved V genes explain under half of the gap, and the rest is unexplained. The sample includes about 120,000 clones, with roughly 85% observed a single time. About an eighth of the sample rests with the top ten. Specimen: peripheral blood. The source of these receptors is a human donor in a cohort sampled during active COVID-19.

The rearrangement joins TRBV11-2 to TRBJ2-5; a possible D gene is TRBD1 (5 bases). The V gene lost 5 bases and the J gene lost 5 bases, with 15 bases spanning the gap. CDR3 length: 14 residues. Germline assignment: CDR1 SGHAT and CDR2 FQNNGV. CDR3 bases: TGTGCCAGCAGCCCACCGAAGGGGTGGGAGACCCAGTACTTC. As protein: CASSPPKGWETQYF.

The V gene is TRBV5-4, the J gene TRBJ1-6; 9 bases align to TRBD1. Germline V lookup: CDR1 SGHNT, CDR2 YYREEE (reference sequence). The CDR3 consists of 15 residues. After removal of 3 bases from V and 8 bases from J, the junction contained 6 bases not matched to a gene. The CDR3 sequence is CASSSMRTGDSPLHF. The CDR3 region has the DNA TGTGCCAGCAGCTCGATGAGGACAGGGGATTCACCCCTCCACTTT.

The chain has TRBV6-2 or TRBV6-3 and TRBJ1-5, with a weak D call TRBD1 (5 bases). The CDR3 totals 15 residues. The germline CDR1 and CDR2 sequences are MNHEY and SVGEGT. Trimming took off 5 bases at V and 2 bases at J, with 13 bases between the two ends. CDR3: CASSGGNNGNQPQHF. The CDR3 DNA reads as TGTGCCAGCAGTGGGGGGAACAATGGCAATCAGCCCCAGCATTTT.